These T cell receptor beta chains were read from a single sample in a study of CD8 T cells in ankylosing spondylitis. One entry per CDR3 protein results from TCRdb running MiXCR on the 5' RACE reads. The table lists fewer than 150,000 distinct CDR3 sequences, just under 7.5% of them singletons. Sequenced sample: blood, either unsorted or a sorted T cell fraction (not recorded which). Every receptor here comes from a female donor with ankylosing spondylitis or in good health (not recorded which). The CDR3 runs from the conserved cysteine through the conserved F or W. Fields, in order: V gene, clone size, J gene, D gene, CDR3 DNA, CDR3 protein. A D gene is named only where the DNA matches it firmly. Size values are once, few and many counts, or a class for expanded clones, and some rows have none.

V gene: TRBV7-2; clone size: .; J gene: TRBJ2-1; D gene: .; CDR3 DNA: TGTGCCAGCAGCTTAAGCCTAGATGAGCAGTTCTTC; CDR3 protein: CASSLSLDEQFF
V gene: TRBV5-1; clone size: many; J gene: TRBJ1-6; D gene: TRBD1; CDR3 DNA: TGCGCCAGCAGCACCAGCGCATTGACAGGGTTGTTAGGATCACCCCTCCACTTT; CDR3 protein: CASSTSALTGLLGSPLHF
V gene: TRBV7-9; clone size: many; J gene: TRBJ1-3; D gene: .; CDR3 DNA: TGTGCCAGCAGTAAGGACCGGCTGACTGGAAACACCATATATTTT; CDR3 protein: CASSKDRLTGNTIYF
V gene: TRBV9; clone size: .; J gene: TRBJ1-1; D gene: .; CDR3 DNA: TGTGCCAGCAGCGCCCCTGGGGCAGGGTACACTGAAGCTTTCTTT; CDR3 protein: CASSAPGAGYTEAFF
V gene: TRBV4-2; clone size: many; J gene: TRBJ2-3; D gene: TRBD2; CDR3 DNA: TGTGCCAGCAGCCAAGTGGGGGGACTAGCGGCTCATACGCAGTATTTT; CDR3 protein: CASSQVGGLAAHTQYF
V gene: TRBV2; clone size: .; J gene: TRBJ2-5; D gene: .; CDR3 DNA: TGTGCCAGCAGCTCTAGCACAAACCAAGAGACCCAGTACTTC; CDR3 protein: CASSSSTNQETQYF
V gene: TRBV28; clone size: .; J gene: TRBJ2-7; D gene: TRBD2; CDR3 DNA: TGTGCCAGCAGTTCCACTAGCGGGGGGACCTACGAGCAGTACTTC; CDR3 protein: CASSSTSGGTYEQYF
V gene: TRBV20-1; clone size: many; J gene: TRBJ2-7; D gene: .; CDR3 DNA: TGCAGTGCTAGAATCGGCCCGGTCTCCTACGAGCAGTACTTC; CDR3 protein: CSARIGPVSYEQYF
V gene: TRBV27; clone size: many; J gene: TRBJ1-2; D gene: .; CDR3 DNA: TGTGCCAGCAGTTTACTAGGAGAAAACTATGGCTACACCTTC; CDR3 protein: CASSLLGENYGYTF
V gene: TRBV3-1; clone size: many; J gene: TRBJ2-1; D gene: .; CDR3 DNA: TGTGCCAGCAGCCAAGATGGAAGGAATGAGCAGTTCTTC; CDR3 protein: CASSQDGRNEQFF
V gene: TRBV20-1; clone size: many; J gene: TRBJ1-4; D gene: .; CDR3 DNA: TGCAGTGCTAGAGAGCAAGGGGGAACTAATGAAAAACTGTTTTTT; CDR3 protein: CSAREQGGTNEKLFF
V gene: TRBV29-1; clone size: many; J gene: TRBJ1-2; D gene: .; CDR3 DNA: TGCAGCGTTGAACGGGAACGGGGCTACACCTTC; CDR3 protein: CSVERERGYTF
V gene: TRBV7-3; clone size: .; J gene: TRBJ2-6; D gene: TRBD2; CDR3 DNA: TGTGCCAGCAGCTTAACCACGGACTTAGCACTAGCGGGGGCTGGGGCCAACGTCCTGACTTTC; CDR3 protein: CASSLTTDLALAGAGANVLTF
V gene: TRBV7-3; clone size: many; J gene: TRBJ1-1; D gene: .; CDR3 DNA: TGTGCCAGCAGCTTAAGTCTAGGGGGAAGTACTGAAGCTTTCTTT; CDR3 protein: CASSLSLGGSTEAFF
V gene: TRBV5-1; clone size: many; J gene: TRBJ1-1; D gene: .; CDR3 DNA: TGCGCCAGCAGCTTGGGGGGGCTGGGGAACACTGAAGCTTTCTTT; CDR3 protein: CASSLGGLGNTEAFF
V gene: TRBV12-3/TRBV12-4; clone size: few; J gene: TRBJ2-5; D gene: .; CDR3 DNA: TGTGCCAGCAGTTGGGACTCCACGGAGACCCAGTACTTC; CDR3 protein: CASSWDSTETQYF
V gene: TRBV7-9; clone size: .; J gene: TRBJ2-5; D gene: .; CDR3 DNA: TGTGCCAGCAGCAAGCTAGGGGGTGCAGAGACCCAGTACTTC; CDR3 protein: CASSKLGGAETQYF
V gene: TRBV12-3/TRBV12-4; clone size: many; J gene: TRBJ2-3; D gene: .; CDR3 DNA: TGTGCCAGCAGACGACCTCCCGGAGATACGCAGTATTTT; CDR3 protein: CASRRPPGDTQYF
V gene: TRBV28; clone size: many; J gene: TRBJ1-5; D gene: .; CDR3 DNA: TGTGCCAGCAGGGGAGCTCTCGGGGTCAGCAATCAGCCCCAGCATTTT; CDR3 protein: CASRGALGVSNQPQHF
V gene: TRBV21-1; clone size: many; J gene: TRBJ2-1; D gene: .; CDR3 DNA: TGTGCCAGCGGGGATAGGTTCTACAATGAGCAGTTCTTC; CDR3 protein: CASGDRFYNEQFF
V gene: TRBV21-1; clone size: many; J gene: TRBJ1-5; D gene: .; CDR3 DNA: TGTGCCAGCAGCAAACCGGGACAGGAGAGTTATAGCAATCAGCCCCAGCATTTT; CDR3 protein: CASSKPGQESYSNQPQHF
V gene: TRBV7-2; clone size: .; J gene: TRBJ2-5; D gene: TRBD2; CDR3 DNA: TGTACCAGCAGCTCTAGCGGGGGGCTTCTAGGGAACCAAGAGACCCAGTACTTC; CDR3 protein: CTSSSSGGLLGNQETQYF
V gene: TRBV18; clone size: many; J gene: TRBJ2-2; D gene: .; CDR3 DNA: TGTGCCAGCTCACCTCTCCGGGAGAACACCGGGGAGCTGTTTTTT; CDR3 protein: CASSPLRENTGELFF
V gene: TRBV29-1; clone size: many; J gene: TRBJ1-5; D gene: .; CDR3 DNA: TGCAGCGCCGGGGCGGGGGCTGGCAATCAGCCCCAGCATTTT; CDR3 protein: CSAGAGAGNQPQHF
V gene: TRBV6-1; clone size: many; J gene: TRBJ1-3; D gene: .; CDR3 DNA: TGTGCCAGCAGTGTCGGTGGGCCTGGAAACACCATATATTTT; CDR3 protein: CASSVGGPGNTIYF
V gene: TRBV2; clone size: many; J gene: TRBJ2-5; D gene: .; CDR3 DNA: TGTGCCAGCAGTGGAACCGGGACACTTTCGGGGGAGACCCAGTACTTC; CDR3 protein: CASSGTGTLSGETQYF